These 22 T cell receptor beta chains were all obtained from the same sample, sequenced in a study of cytomegalovirus exposure and HLA in healthy donors. Vbeta (60) and Jbeta (13) primers were used in the PCR. The data were produced by immunoSEQ multiplex PCR, yet TCRdb's version contains in-frame clones alone and is incomplete. This table lists 150,000 to 200,000 clones. The source material was PBMCs. These receptors were obtained from a woman aged 55-75 years in good health and CMV-seronegative.

CDR3 in amino acids: CASILSGNTIYF. CDR3 bases: TGCGCCAGCATACTCTCTGGAAACACCATATATTTT. The rearrangement links TRBV10-1 to TRBJ1-3; no definite D call. The germline V gene has CDR1 WNHNN and CDR2 SYGVQD (reference sequence). V was clipped by 7 bases and J by 0 bases, with 4 bases between them. This CDR3 comprises 12 residues.

The V call is TRBV18, the J call TRBJ1-4, with 10 bases lining up with TRBD1. Losses at the gene ends were 2 bases for V and 0 bases for J; bases not matched to a gene: 3. The germline V gene encodes CDR1 KGHSH and CDR2 LQKENI. This CDR3 contains 17 residues. The CDR3 protein is CASSPTTGGTTNEKLFF. The DNA for the CDR3 is TGTGCCAGCTCACCAACGACAGGGGGCACAACTAATGAAAAACTGTTTTTT.

The chain couples TRBV7-9 to TRBJ2-3; 8 nucleotides align to TRBD2. Trimming took 5 bases from V and 4 from J; bases not matched to a gene: 8. Germline assignment: CDR1 SEHNR and CDR2 FQNEAQ (reference sequence). This CDR3 comprises 15 residues. CDR3: CASSPSGTRADTQYF. CDR3 nucleotides: TGTGCCAGCAGCCCGTCCGGGACTAGGGCAGATACGCAGTATTTT.

Turning to this clone: Other DNA sequences in this specimen translate into the identical CDR3. The gene calls are TRBV5-1 and TRBJ1-2; D is possibly TRBD1 (5 bases). The V and J ends lost 0 bases and 8 bases respectively, with 11 bases between them. The CDR3 has 13 residues. Germline V gives CDR1 SGHRS, CDR2 YFSETQ. The CDR3 nucleotides are TGCGCCAGCAGCTTGGGCCAGGGAAAAGGCTACACCTTC. This encodes CASSLGQGKGYTF.

The chain joins TRBV6-1 to TRBJ1-2, with 8 bases identical to TRBD1. The CDR3 loop spans 15 amino acids. Germline CDR1 and CDR2: MNHNS and SASEGT. J gave up 4 bases and V 7 bases, and 11 bases lay outside the gene matches. CDR3 bases: TGTGCCAGCATCAAAAGGGGACAGGATATCTATGGCTACACCTTC. Translated, it gives CASIKRGQDIYGYTF.

The J gene is TRBJ1-1, the V gene TRBV7-8; D is uncertain. Germline values: CDR1 SGHVS, CDR2 FQNEAQ. Trimming took 5 bases from V and 4 from J, leaving 17 bases between them. This CDR3 region has 15 residues. The CDR3 DNA sequence: TGTGCCAGCAGCCCGGGGTCCAATTCGGGCACTGAAGCTTTCTTT. It is translated as CASSPGSNSGTEAFF.

The genes are TRBV29-1 and TRBJ2-2; 12 nucleotides agree with TRBD1. This CDR3 region has 18 residues. The V and J ends lost 4 bases and 3 bases, in that order; junction bases with no gene match: 12. CDR1 is SQVTM, CDR2 ANQGSEA, per germline. CDR3: CSVAKNDRDRGHTGELFF. The CDR3 region has the DNA TGCAGCGTTGCCAAGAACGACCGGGACAGGGGGCACACCGGGGAGCTGTTTTTT.

This chain uses TRBV29-1 with TRBJ1-1; TRBD1 matches 9 bases. Per the germline V gene, CDR1 is SQVTM and CDR2 is ANQGSEA. This CDR3 has 14 residues. V gave up 4 bases and J gave up 5 bases; unmatched junction bases: 8. The chain's CDR3 is CSVGGTGLGTEAFF. The CDR3 nucleotides are TGCAGCGTTGGGGGGACAGGGCTAGGTACTGAAGCTTTCTTT.

The gene calls are TRBV19 and TRBJ2-1, with 8 bases lining up with TRBD2. This CDR3 has 16 amino acids. Germline CDR1 LNHDA, CDR2 SQIVND (reference sequence). V was clipped by 3 bases and J by 5 bases; unmatched bases: 9. This CDR3 is CASSIESGSVHNEQFF. For the CDR3, the DNA is TGTGCCAGTAGTATCGAGAGCGGGAGCGTCCACAATGAGCAGTTCTTC. Full variable domain (rest looked up from reference TRBV19 and TRBJ2-1): DGGITQSPKYLFRKEGQNVTLSCEQNLNHDAMYWYRQDPGQGLRLIYYSQIVNDFQKGDIAEGYSVSREKKESFPLTVTSAQKNPTAFYLCASSIESGSVHNEQFFGPGTRLTVL.

The rearrangement uses TRBV7-9 and TRBJ2-5; possibly TRBD2 for D (6 bases). Judging by the DNA end, TRBJ2-7 fits better; the J call may be wrong. This CDR3 spans 15 amino acids. Germline V lookup: CDR1 SEHNR, CDR2 FQNEAQ (reference sequence). Here the CDR3 reads CASSLGDSYSYEQYF. The CDR3 DNA reads TGTGCCAGCAGCTTAGGGGACTCCTACTCCTACGAGCAGTACTTC.

CDR3 sequence (DNA): TGCGCCAGCAGCCAGATACCACTAGGGTACCATGAGCAGTTCTTC. It specifies CASSQIPLGYHEQFF. The V and J genes are TRBV4-1 and TRBJ2-1, with D possibly matching TRBD2 (5 bases). The germline gives CDR1 MGHRA, CDR2 YSYEKL. The CDR3 extends over 15 amino acids. V lost 3 bases and J 8 bases, leaving 17 bases between the germline ends.

This chain joins TRBV11-2 and TRBJ2-7; maybe TRBD2 (5 bases). V lost 0 bases and J lost 0, with 12 bases in between. Germline V gives CDR1 SGHAT, CDR2 FQNNGV. The CDR3 length is 16 residues. The CDR3 is CASSLESGIFSYEQYF. The CDR3 DNA is TGTGCCAGCAGCTTAGAGTCGGGGATCTTCTCCTACGAGCAGTACTTC.

The rearrangement links TRBV5-8 to TRBJ2-3; weak D call: TRBD1 (6 bases). This CDR3 spans 17 amino acids. Per germline, CDR1 SGHTS and CDR2 YDEGEE. Trimming left V 1 base short and J 0 bases short, with 15 bases between. The CDR3 loop reads CASSLTLGTLSTDTQYF. The CDR3 nucleotides read TGTGCCAGCAGCTTGACCCTCGGGACACTCAGCACAGATACGCAGTATTTT.

The V gene is TRBV25-1, the J gene TRBJ1-1; D is perhaps TRBD1 (5 bases). V dropped 4 bases and J dropped 3 bases, with 9 bases sitting between them. The CDR3 sequence is 13 residues long. From germline, CDR1 is MGHDK and CDR2 SYGVNS. The chain's CDR3 is CASSADSYTEAFF. As DNA, the CDR3 is TGTGCCAGCAGTGCCGACAGTTACACTGAAGCTTTCTTT.

V and J are TRBV10-2 and TRBJ2-1, with TRBD2 matching 10 bases. CDR3 length equals 14 residues. The germline CDR1 and CDR2 sequences are WSHSY and SAAADI. After removal of 9 bases from V and 8 bases from J, the junction contained 10 bases not matched to a gene. CDR3 residues: CASGPGLARHEQFF. The CDR3 coding sequence is TGCGCCAGTGGACCGGGACTAGCGCGACATGAGCAGTTCTTC.

The rearrangement uses TRBV5-5 and TRBJ1-6; the D is unclear. Germline CDR1 and CDR2: SGHKS and YYEKEE (reference sequence). The CDR3 spans 15 residues. The germline V and J ends were trimmed by 1 base and 4 bases, with 9 bases remaining between them. The CDR3 nucleotides are TGTGCCAGCAGCTTGATCACGGGTTATAATTCACCCCTCCACTTT. Protein sequence: CASSLITGYNSPLHF.

The V and J genes are TRBV7-9 and TRBJ1-2, with 8 bases aligning to TRBD1. CDR1 and CDR2 from the germline V gene are SEHNR and FQNEAQ (reference sequence). The CDR3 has 13 residues. The V and J ends lost 3 bases and 5 bases, in that order; junction bases with no gene match: 2. The CDR3 DNA reads TGTGCCAGCAGCTTCGGACAGGGATATGGCTACACCTTC. Amino acids: CASSFGQGYGYTF. Complete variable domain (other parts from reference TRBV7-9 and TRBJ1-2): DTGVSQNPRHKITKRGQNVTFRCDPISEHNRLYWYRQTLGQGPEFLTYFQNEAQLEKSRLLSDRFSAERPKGSFSTLEIQRTEQGDSAMYLCASSFGQGYGYTFGSGTRLTVV.

V and J are TRBV7-3 and TRBJ2-2, with 12 bases identical to TRBD2. Germline-derived CDR1 and CDR2 are SGHTA and FQGTGA. The CDR3 contains 15 residues. Losses at the gene ends were 3 bases for V and 6 bases for J; bases not matched to a gene: 2. The CDR3, as DNA: TGTGCCAGCAGCTTGGGACTAGCGGGTTCCGGGGAGCTGTTTTTT. It codes for CASSLGLAGSGELFF.

The rearrangement links TRBV5-1 to TRBJ1-2; 7 nucleotides match TRBD1. The CDR3 loop spans 13 amino acids. The V and J ends lost 0 bases and 6 bases, in that order; junction bases with no gene match: 2. Germline assignment: CDR1 SGHRS and CDR2 YFSETQ. CDR3: CASSLEQGNGYTF. CDR3 nucleotide sequence: TGCGCCAGCAGCTTGGAACAGGGGAATGGCTACACCTTC. Combining the CDR3 with reference TRBV5-1 and TRBJ1-2 gives the whole variable domain KAGVTQTPRYLIKTRGQQVTLSCSPISGHRSVSWYQQTPGQGLQFLFEYFSETQRNKGNFPGRFSGRQFSNSRSEMNVSTLELGDSALYLCASSLEQGNGYTFGSGTRLTVV.

The gene calls are TRBV19 and TRBJ2-1; 10 positions agree with TRBD2. CDR3 size: 17 residues. J gave up 9 bases and V 3 bases, and 14 bases lay outside the gene matches. CDR1 and CDR2 (germline): LNHDA, SQIVND (reference sequence). CDR3 nucleotide sequence: TGTGCCAGTAGTATCCCTCAGCGAGCGGGAGGGCATGGTGAGCAGTTCTTC. Its protein product is CASSIPQRAGGHGEQFF.

DNA for the CDR3: TGTGCCAGCAGCAAAGTAGACAGTTCCTACGAGCAGTACTTC. Translating it yields CASSKVDSSYEQYF. The rearrangement joins TRBV21-1 to TRBJ2-7; the table's D gene call, TRBD1, was not cross checked with the DNA. TRBV21-1 is described as a pseudogene. This CDR3 has 14 amino acids.

The chain couples TRBV9 to TRBJ2-3; D gene unclear. V was trimmed by 4 bases and J by 8 bases, leaving 20 bases between them. The CDR3 sequence is 15 residues long. The germline CDR1 and CDR2 sequences are SGDLS and YYNGEE. The CDR3 region is CASSLDFAAQLTQYF. The DNA of the CDR3 is TGTGCCAGCAGCCTCGACTTTGCGGCACAACTTACGCAGTATTTT. Complete variable domain (other parts from reference TRBV9 and TRBJ2-3): DSGVTQTPKHLITATGQRVTLRCSPRSGDLSVYWYQQSLDQGLQFLIQYYNGEERAKGNILERFSAQQFPDLHSELNLSSLELGDSALYFCASSLDFAAQLTQYFGPGTRLTVL.